These T cell receptor beta chains were read from a single sample in a study of blood T cell repertoires in COVID-19. Libraries were prepared by immunoSEQ multiplex PCR; TCRdb keeps only in-frame clonotypes and omits some of them. The sample yields 150,000 to 200,000 clones, 80% to 85% seen once. Sequenced material: peripheral blood. These receptors were collected from a middle-aged woman with COVID-19, enrolled during active disease. Each CDR3 is given with its conserved first and last residue. A D gene is named only where the DNA matches it firmly. Not every row has a clone size; where given, it reads once, few, many or a size class.

d_call clone_size j_call v_call cdr3_nt cdr3_aa
TRBD1 . TRBJ2-2 TRBV6-5 TGTGCCAGCAGGGCGGACAGGGCGTCGACCGGGGAGCTGTTTTTT CASRADRASTGELFF
TRBD1 . TRBJ2-2 TRBV27 TGTGCCAGCGGGCCCGGACAGGGGTCCGGGGAGCTGTTTTTT CASGPGQGSGELFF
. . TRBJ1-2 TRBV6-5 TGTGCCAGCACGCGGACAGAAGTATACTCCTATGGCTACACCTTC CASTRTEVYSYGYTF
TRBD1 . TRBJ1-2 TRBV6-4 TGTGCCAGCAGTGACGGCGGACAGGGTGGCTACACCTTC CASSDGGQGGYTF
. . TRBJ1-1 TRBV3-1/TRBV3-2 TGTGCCAGCAGCCAAGACCGGGGAGGGAACACTGAAGCTTTCTTT CASSQDRGGNTEAFF
. . TRBJ1-5 TRBV4-1 TGCGCCAGCAGCAAAAACGCTGGGGGCCAAAGCAATCAGCCCCAGCATTTT CASSKNAGGQSNQPQHF
TRBD1 . TRBJ2-5 TRBV5-4 TGTGCCAGCAGCCTGGACAGGGGAGGAGAGACCCAGTACTTC CASSLDRGGETQYF
TRBD2 few TRBJ2-5 TRBV11-2 TGTGCCAGCAGCTCCGGACTAGCGGGAAAACAAGAGACCCAGTACTTC CASSSGLAGKQETQYF
. . TRBJ1-1 TRBV19 TGTGCCAGTAGTATAGATATCCGTTGGGGACTTTCCAAGAGGAACACTGAAGCTTTCTTT CASSIDIRWGLSKRNTEAFF
. . TRBJ2-7 TRBV4-1 TGCGCCAGCAGTTGGACTCTCAACTACGAGCAGTACTTC CASSWTLNYEQYF
. . TRBJ1-1 TRBV7-3 TGTGCCAGCAGCTTTGGAGGTGAAGCTTTCTTT CASSFGGEAFF
TRBD1 . TRBJ2-3 TRBV27 TGTGCCAGCAGGCGACAGGGGGCGGGAGATACGCAGTATTTT CASRRQGAGDTQYF
. . TRBJ2-1 TRBV6-4 TGTGCCAGCAGTGACTCGAGAGTCCAGGGGAACAATGAGCAGTTCTTC CASSDSRVQGNNEQFF
TRBD2 . TRBJ2-5 TRBV20-1 TGCAGTGCTAGTAGGTCTAGCGGGCTGGAGACCCAGTACTTC CSASRSSGLETQYF
TRBD2 . TRBJ2-7 TRBV3-1/TRBV3-2 TGTGCCAGCAGCCAGGGCGGACTAGGGCCCTCCGAGCAGTACTTC CASSQGGLGPSEQYF
. . TRBJ1-2 TRBV7-3 TGTGCCAGCAGCTTAATAGGAGGCAGGGGCACTTATGGCTACACCTTC CASSLIGGRGTYGYTF
TRBD2 . TRBJ2-1 TRBV11-3 TGTGCCAGCAGCTCCGGGGGGTGGGCTTCCAATGAGCAGTTCTTC CASSSGGWASNEQFF
. . TRBJ1-1 TRBV29-1 TGCAGCGTTGTTGCGTGGAAACAGGAAAGTGAAGCTTTCTTT CSVVAWKQESEAFF
. . TRBJ1-1 TRBV2 TGTGCCAGCAGTGAAATGGGGGGACTCACGAACACTGAAGCTTTCTTT CASSEMGGLTNTEAFF
. . TRBJ1-2 TRBV6-6 TGTGCCAGCAGTTACTCGCCAGGGGTAGACTATGGCTACACCTTC CASSYSPGVDYGYTF
. . TRBJ2-7 TRBV28 TGTGCCACCGGGGTTTCCTACGAGCAGTACTTC CATGVSYEQYF
. . TRBJ1-2 TRBV28 TGTGCCAGCAATTCTAACGGACAGAACTATGGCTACACCTTC CASNSNGQNYGYTF
TRBD1 few TRBJ2-5 TRBV29-1 TGCAGCGTTGAAGCGGACAGGGGTAGGTCGGAGACCCAGTACTTC CSVEADRGRSETQYF
. few TRBJ1-1 TRBV12-3/TRBV12-4 TGTGCCAGCAGAAAACCGACAGTCACTGAAGCTTTCTTT CASRKPTVTEAFF
. . TRBJ2-3 TRBV6-5 TGTGCCAGCGAAACAGGGTTCAGGGGTACGCAGTATTTT CASETGFRGTQYF
. . TRBJ1-2 TRBV5-6 TGTGCCAGCAGCTTGTTACAGCTTGGCTACACCTTC CASSLLQLGYTF
. . TRBJ2-7 TRBV27 TGTGCCAGCAGTTTTGGGAGTTCGCAGGCCCTACGAGAGCAGTACTTC CASSFGSSQALREQYF
. few TRBJ1-5 TRBV7-2 TGTGCCAGCAGCTTAGCGGGGGGGGCGCGACCTCAGCCCCAGCATTTT CASSLAGGARPQPQHF
TRBD1 . TRBJ1-2 TRBV9 TGTGCCAGCAGCGTATTCAGACAGGGCTATGGCTACACCTTC CASSVFRQGYGYTF
TRBD2 . TRBJ2-7 TRBV11-3 TGTGCCAGCAGTCATAAGCGGGAGGCCTACGAGCAGTACTTC CASSHKREAYEQYF
TRBD1 . TRBJ1-3 TRBV19 TGTGCCAGTAGTGACAGGGGCTTGACTGGAAACACCATATATTTT CASSDRGLTGNTIYF
. . TRBJ1-1 TRBV6-6 TGTGCCAGCATAAGGACAGCGAACACTGAAGCTTTCTTT CASIRTANTEAFF
. . TRBJ2-5 TRBV9 TGTGCCAGCAGCGTAGGACGGGGGACTGAGACCCAGTACTTC CASSVGRGTETQYF
. . TRBJ2-1 TRBV5-5 TGTGCCAGCAGCTTGGCAGGTAGCTCCTACAATGAGCAGTTCTTC CASSLAGSSYNEQFF
TRBD1 . TRBJ1-2 TRBV6-5 TGTGCCACCCACAGGGGTGACCTCTATGGCTACACCTTC CATHRGDLYGYTF
TRBD1 . TRBJ1-2 TRBV7-6 TGTGCCAGCAGCTTCGCAGGGGGGTCTTATGGCTACACCTTC CASSFAGGSYGYTF
. . TRBJ1-5 TRBV7-6 TGTGCCAGCAGCAGCAGGGGTCGGGATAGCAATCAGCCCCAGCATTTT CASSSRGRDSNQPQHF
. . TRBJ1-5 TRBV6-1 TGTGCCAGCAGTGAGAGGGACACCGTGCCAAATCAGCCCCAGCATTTT CASSERDTVPNQPQHF
. . TRBJ1-1 TRBV9 TGTGCCAGCAGCCCAACACCCACAGAGAGGGCTGAAGCTTTCTTT CASSPTPTERAEAFF
TRBD2 once TRBJ2-7 TRBV5-1 TGCGCCAGCAGCTTCCCCCTAGCGGGTGCAACCTACGAGCAGTACTTC CASSFPLAGATYEQYF
. few TRBJ2-1 TRBV19 TGTGCCAGTAGTAGGGGCCGATACAATGAGCAGTTCTTC CASSRGRYNEQFF
TRBD1 . TRBJ2-7 TRBV14 TGTGCCAGCAGCCAAGATCGGGAGGGACAGGGGGGATACTACGAGCAGTACTTC CASSQDREGQGGYYEQYF
. . TRBJ1-1 TRBV7-9 TGTGCCAGCAGCCCTAGGGTCACAGGATTCGAAGCTTTCTTT CASSPRVTGFEAFF
. . TRBJ2-2 TRBV10-1 TGCGCCAGCAGTGAGGGTGGCAAGACATCCGGGGAGCTGTTTTTT CASSEGGKTSGELFF
. . TRBJ2-5 TRBV29-1 TGCAGCGTTGACGGATTAGAGACTAGTCCCGGAGAGACCCAGTACTTC CSVDGLETSPGETQYF
TRBD1 . TRBJ2-5 TRBV11-2 TGTGCCAGCGCATGGACAGGGGGCGGGGAGACCCAGTACTTC CASAWTGGGETQYF
. . TRBJ1-5 TRBV19 TGTGCCAGTAGTATACCGAATCAGCCCCAGCATTTT CASSIPNQPQHF
TRBD1 . TRBJ2-2 TRBV18 TGTGCCAGCTCACGACAGGGGAACACCGGGGAGCTGTTTTTT CASSRQGNTGELFF
. . TRBJ1-1 TRBV27 TGTGCCAGCAGTTTAAGGTCAGGAGGTGAAGCTTTCTTT CASSLRSGGEAFF
. . TRBJ2-7 TRBV25-1 TGTGCCAGCAGTGAAGTCGTCAGTAACTACGAGCAGTACTTC CASSEVVSNYEQYF
TRBD1 . TRBJ2-5 TRBV12-3/TRBV12-4 TGTGCCAGCAGTTCCTCGACAGGGGGAACCCAGTACTTC CASSSSTGGTQYF
. . TRBJ2-5 TRBV3-1/TRBV3-2 TGTGCCAGCAGCCCCTCGACAGTCCAAGAGACCCAGTACTTC CASSPSTVQETQYF
. . TRBJ2-2 TRBV18 TGTGCCAGCTCACCGGCCAGGATCAACACCGGGGAGCTGTTTTTT CASSPARINTGELFF
TRBD1 . TRBJ2-1 TRBV11-3 TGTGCCAGCAGCACTGGACAGGGACGGGCTGAGCAGTTCTTC CASSTGQGRAEQFF
. . TRBJ1-1 TRBV12-5 TGTGCTAGTGGTTTACCCGCCACGGTGAACACTGAAGCTTTCTTT CASGLPATVNTEAFF
. few TRBJ1-5 TRBV2 TGTGCCAGCAGTGCCGGGACACCTCAGCCCCAGCATTTT CASSAGTPQPQHF
TRBD2 once TRBJ2-2 TRBV11-2 TGTGCCAGCAGCTATACTAGCGGATTCACCGGGGAGCTGTTTTTT CASSYTSGFTGELFF